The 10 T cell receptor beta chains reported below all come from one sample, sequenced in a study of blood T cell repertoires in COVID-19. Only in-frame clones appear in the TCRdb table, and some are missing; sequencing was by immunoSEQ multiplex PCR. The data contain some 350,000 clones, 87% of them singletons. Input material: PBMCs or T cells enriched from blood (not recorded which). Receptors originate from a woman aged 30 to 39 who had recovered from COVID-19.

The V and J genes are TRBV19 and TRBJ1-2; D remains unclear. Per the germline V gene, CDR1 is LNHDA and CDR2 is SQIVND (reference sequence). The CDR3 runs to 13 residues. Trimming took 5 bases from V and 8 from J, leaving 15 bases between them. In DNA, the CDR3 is TGTGCCAGTAGTCCGGTACCAAATCGGGGCTACACCTTC. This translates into CASSPVPNRGYTF. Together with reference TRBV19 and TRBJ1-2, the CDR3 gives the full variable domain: DGGITQSPKYLFRKEGQNVTLSCEQNLNHDAMYWYRQDPGQGLRLIYYSQIVNDFQKGDIAEGYSVSREKKESFPLTVTSAQKNPTAFYLCASSPVPNRGYTFGSGTRLTVV.

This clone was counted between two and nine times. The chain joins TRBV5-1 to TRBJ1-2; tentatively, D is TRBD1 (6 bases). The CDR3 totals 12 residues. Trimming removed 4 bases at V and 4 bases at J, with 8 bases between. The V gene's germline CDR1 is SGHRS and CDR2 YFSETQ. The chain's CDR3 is CASSVDSYGYTF. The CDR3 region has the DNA TGCGCCAGCAGCGTGGACAGCTATGGCTACACCTTC.

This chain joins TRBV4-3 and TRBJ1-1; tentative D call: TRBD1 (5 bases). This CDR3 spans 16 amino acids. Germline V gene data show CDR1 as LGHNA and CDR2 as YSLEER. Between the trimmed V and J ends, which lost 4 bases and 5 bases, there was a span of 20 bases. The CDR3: CASSRGAGRSRTEAFF. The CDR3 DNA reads TGCGCCAGCAGCCGCGGGGCAGGGAGGTCGAGGACTGAAGCTTTCTTT.

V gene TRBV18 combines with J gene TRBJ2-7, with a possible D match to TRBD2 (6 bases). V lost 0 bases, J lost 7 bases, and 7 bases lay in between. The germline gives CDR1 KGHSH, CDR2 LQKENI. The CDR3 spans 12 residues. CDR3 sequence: CASSPPGREQYF. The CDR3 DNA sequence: TGTGCCAGCTCACCACCTGGGAGGGAGCAGTACTTC.

The CDR3 region is CASSFRGSTYGYTF. CDR3 bases: TGTGCCAGCAGTTTTAGGGGCAGCACTTATGGCTACACCTTC. V and J are TRBV28 and TRBJ1-2; the D gene is possibly TRBD1 (5 bases). Germline V lookup: CDR1 MDHEN, CDR2 SYDVKM. The length of the CDR3 is 14 residues. The germline V and J ends were trimmed by 3 bases and 5 bases, with 13 bases remaining between them.

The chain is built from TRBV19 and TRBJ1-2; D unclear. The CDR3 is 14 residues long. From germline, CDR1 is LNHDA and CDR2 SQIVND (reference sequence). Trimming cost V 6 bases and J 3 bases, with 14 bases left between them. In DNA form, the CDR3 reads TGTGCCAGTAGGGCAGGCGCGTCCGACTATGGCTACACCTTC. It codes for CASRAGASDYGYTF.

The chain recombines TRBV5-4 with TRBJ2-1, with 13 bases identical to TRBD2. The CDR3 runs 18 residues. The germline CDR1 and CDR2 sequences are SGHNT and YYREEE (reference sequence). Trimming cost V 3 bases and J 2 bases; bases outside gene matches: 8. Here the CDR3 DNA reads TGTGCCAGCAGCTCTCAATTAGGGACTAGCGGGACCTACAATGAGCAGTTCTTC. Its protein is CASSSQLGTSGTYNEQFF.

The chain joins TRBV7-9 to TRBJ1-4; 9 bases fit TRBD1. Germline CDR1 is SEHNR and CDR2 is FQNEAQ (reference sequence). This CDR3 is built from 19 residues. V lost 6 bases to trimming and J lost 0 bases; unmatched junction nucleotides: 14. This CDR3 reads CASRGAWTGVYATNEKLFF. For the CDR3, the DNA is TGTGCCAGCAGAGGCGCGTGGACAGGGGTTTATGCAACTAATGAAAAACTGTTTTTT.

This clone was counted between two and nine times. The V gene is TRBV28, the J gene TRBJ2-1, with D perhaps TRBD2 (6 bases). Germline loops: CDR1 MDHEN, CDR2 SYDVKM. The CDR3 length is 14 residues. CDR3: CGTRAPGVYNEQFF. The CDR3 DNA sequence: TGTGGAACCAGGGCGCCGGGGGTCTACAATGAGCAGTTCTTC.

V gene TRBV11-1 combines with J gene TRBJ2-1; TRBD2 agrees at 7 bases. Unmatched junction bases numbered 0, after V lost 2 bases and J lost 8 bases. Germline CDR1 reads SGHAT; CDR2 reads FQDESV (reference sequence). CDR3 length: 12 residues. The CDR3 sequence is CASSLRGDEQFF. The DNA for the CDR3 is TGTGCCAGCAGCTTACGGGGGGATGAGCAGTTCTTC.